This T cell receptor (beta chain) was sequenced during a study of Graves' ophthalmopathy and Graves' hyperthyroidism. Study findings and constraints: Blood repertoires reportedly contained most expanded thyroid clonotypes above 0.001 frequency.

RNA transcripts provided the template for amplifying TCR beta CDR3 regions. An initial RT-PCR round employing HTBI primers preceded a second-round multiplex PCR. TCRdb recomputed calls from the multiplex PCR reads with MiXCR, one row per CDR3 protein. The sample yields fewer than 650,000 distinct CDR3 sequences, about a fifth seen once. Aged 18 to 65, the patients with hyperthyroidism had under 2 months' duration and were newly diagnosed. Uncontrolled infections, pregnancy, lactation or other autoimmune diseases led to patient exclusion. Ten or more counts support this clonotype. Its antigen is unknown. Between the trimmed V and J ends, which lost 2 bases and 0 bases, there was a span of 10 bases. From germline, CDR1 is GTSNPN and CDR2 SVGIG (reference sequence). This CDR3 has 15 amino acids.

Sequenced input: peripheral blood. This TCR was recovered from a woman in her late teens or twenties with stable Graves' hyperthyroidism. Some clones in this sample may be carry-over from other donors' samples. The V call is TRBV30, the J call TRBJ2-2; D call uncertain. The CDR3 sequence is CAWSIRTANTGELFF. Here the CDR3 DNA reads TGTGCCTGGAGTATCCGGACGGCGAACACCGGGGAGCTGTTTTTT. Filled out from reference TRBV30 and TRBJ2-2, the complete variable domain reads SQTIHQWPATLVQPVGSPLSLECTVEGTSNPNLYWYRQAAGRGLQLLFYSVGIGQISSEVPQNLSASRPQDRQFILSSKKLLLSDSGFYLCAWSIRTANTGELFFGEGSRLTVL.